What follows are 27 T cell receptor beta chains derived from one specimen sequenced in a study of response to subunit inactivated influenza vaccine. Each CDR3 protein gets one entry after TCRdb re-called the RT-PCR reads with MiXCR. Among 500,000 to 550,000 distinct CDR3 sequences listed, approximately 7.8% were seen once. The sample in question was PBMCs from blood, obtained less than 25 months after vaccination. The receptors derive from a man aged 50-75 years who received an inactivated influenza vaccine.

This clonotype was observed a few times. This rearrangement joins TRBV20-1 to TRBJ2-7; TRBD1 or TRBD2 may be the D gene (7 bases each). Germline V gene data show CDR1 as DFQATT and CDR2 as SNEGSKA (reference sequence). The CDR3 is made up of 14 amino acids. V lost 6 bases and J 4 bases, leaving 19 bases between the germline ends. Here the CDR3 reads CSAKTGTITYEQYF. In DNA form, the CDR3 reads TGCAGTGCAAAGACAGGGACTATAACTTACGAGCAGTACTTC.

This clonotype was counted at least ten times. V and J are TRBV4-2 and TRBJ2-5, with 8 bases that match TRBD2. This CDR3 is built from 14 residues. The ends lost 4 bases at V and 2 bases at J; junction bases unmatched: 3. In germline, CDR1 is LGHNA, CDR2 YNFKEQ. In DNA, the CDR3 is TGTGCCAGCAGCCCGACTAGCGCTCAAGAGACCCAGTACTTC. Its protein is CASSPTSAQETQYF.

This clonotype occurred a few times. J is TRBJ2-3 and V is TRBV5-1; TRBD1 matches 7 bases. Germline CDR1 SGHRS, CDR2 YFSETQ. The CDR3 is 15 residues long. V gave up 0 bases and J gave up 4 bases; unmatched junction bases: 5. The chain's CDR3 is CASSLGGGAADTQYF. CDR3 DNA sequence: TGCGCCAGCAGCTTGGGAGGGGGCGCGGCAGATACGCAGTATTTT. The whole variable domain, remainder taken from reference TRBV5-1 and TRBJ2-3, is KAGVTQTPRYLIKTRGQQVTLSCSPISGHRSVSWYQQTPGQGLQFLFEYFSETQRNKGNFPGRFSGRQFSNSRSEMNVSTLELGDSALYLCASSLGGGAADTQYFGPGTRLTVL.

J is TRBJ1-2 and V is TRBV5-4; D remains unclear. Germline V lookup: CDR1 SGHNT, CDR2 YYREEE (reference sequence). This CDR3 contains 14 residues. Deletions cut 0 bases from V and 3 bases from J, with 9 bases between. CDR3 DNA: TGTGCCAGCAGCTTGGGGGCCGACTACTATGGCTACACCTTC. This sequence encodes CASSLGADYYGYTF.

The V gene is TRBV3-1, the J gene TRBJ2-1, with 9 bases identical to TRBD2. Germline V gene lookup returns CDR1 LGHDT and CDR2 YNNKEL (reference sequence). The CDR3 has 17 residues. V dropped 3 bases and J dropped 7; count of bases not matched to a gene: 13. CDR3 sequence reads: CASSHRGGAGGLNEQFF. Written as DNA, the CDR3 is TGTGCCAGCAGCCATCGAGGGGGAGCGGGGGGTTTAAATGAGCAGTTCTTC.

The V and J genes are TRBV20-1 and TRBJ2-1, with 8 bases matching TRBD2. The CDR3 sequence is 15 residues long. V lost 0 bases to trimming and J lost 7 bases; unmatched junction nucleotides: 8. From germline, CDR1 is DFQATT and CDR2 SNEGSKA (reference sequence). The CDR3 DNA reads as TGCAGTGCTAGAGATGGCCGGGGGGGGTCAAATGAGCAGTTCTTC. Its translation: CSARDGRGGSNEQFF.

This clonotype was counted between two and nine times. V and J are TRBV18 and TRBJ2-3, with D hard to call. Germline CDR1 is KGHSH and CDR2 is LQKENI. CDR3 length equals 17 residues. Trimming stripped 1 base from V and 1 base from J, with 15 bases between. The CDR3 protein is CASSPLYGAGGTDTQYF. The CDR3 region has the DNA TGTGCCAGCTCACCACTTTATGGCGCCGGCGGCACAGATACGCAGTATTTT.

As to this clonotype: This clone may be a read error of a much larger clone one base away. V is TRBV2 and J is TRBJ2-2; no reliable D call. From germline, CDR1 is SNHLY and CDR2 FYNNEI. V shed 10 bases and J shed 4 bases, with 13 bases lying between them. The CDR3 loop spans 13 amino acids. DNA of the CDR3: TGTGCCACCCGGGTCTACTCCACCGGGGAGCTGTTTTTT. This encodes CATRVYSTGELFF.

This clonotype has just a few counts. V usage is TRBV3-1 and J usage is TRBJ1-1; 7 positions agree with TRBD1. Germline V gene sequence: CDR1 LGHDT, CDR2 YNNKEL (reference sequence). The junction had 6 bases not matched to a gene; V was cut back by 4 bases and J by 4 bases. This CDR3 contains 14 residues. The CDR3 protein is CASSLQGYGTEAFF. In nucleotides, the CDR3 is TGTGCCAGCAGCCTACAGGGGTATGGCACTGAAGCTTTCTTT.

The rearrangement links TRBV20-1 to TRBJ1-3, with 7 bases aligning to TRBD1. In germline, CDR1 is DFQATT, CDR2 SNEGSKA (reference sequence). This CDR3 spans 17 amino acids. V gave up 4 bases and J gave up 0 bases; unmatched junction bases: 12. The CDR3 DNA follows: TGCAGTGCTAAGGGGGGTGGACAGGCGTACTCTGGAAACACCATATATTTT. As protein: CSAKGGGQAYSGNTIYF.

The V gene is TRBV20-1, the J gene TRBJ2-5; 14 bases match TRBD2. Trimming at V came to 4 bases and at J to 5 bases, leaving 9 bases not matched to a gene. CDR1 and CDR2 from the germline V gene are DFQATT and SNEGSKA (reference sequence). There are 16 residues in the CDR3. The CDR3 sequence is CSAKRTSGGTWETQYF. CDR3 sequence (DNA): TGCAGTGCTAAGAGGACTAGCGGGGGGACCTGGGAGACCCAGTACTTC.

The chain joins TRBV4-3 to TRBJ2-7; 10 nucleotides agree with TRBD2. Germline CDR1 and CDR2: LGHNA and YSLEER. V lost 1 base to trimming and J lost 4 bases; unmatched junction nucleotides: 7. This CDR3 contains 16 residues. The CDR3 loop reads CASSQGLAGAKYEQYF. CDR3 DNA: TGCGCCAGCAGCCAAGGTCTAGCGGGGGCTAAGTACGAGCAGTACTTC.

This CDR3 is CAISEDRAGGYTF. As DNA, the CDR3 is TGTGCCATCAGTGAGGACAGGGCCGGTGGCTACACCTTC. The V gene is TRBV10-3, the J gene TRBJ1-2, with 7 bases lining up with TRBD1. Germline values: CDR1 ENHRY, CDR2 SYGVKD. The CDR3 extends over 13 amino acids. Trimming took 2 bases from V and 7 from J; bases not matched to a gene: 4.

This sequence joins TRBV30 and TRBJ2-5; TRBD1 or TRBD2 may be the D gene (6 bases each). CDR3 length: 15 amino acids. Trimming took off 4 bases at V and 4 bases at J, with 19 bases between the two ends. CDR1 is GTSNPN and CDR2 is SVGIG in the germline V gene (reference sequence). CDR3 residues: CAWNRLVGGAETQYF. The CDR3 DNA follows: TGTGCCTGGAACCGTTTAGTGGGGGGCGCAGAGACCCAGTACTTC.

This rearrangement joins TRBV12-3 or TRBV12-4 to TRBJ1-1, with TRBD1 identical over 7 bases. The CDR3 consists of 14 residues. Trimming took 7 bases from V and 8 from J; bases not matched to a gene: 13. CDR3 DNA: TGTGCCAGCACCCTCTTCGGGACAGAAAAAGAAGCTTTCTTT. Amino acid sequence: CASTLFGTEKEAFF.

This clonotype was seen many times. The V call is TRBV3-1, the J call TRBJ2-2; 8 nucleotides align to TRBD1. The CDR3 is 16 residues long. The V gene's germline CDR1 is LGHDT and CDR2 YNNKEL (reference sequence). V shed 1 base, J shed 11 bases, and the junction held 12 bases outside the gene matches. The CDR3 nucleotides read TGTGCCAGCAGCCAAGGGGCAGGGGGCGTAAGGAGAGAGCTGTTTTTT. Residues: CASSQGAGGVRRELFF.

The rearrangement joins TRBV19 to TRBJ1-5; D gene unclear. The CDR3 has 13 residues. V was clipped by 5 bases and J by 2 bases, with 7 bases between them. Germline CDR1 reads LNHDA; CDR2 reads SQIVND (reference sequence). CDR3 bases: TGTGCCAGTAGTGTACGGGGCAATCAGCCCCAGCATTTT. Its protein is CASSVRGNQPQHF. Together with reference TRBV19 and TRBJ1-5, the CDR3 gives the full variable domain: DGGITQSPKYLFRKEGQNVTLSCEQNLNHDAMYWYRQDPGQGLRLIYYSQIVNDFQKGDIAEGYSVSREKKESFPLTVTSAQKNPTAFYLCASSVRGNQPQHFGDGTRLSIL.

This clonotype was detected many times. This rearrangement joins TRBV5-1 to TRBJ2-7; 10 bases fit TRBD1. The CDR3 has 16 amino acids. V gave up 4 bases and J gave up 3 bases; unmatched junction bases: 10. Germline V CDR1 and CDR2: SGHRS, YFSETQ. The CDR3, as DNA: TGCGCCAGCAGCCTACTTCCCGGGACAGGGGTCTACGAGCAGTACTTC. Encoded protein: CASSLLPGTGVYEQYF.

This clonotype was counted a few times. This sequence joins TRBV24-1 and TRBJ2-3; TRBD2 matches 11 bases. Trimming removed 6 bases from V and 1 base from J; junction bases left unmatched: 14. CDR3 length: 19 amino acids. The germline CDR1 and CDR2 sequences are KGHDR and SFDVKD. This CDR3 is CATSSRPGLAEPRTDTQYF. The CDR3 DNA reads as TGTGCCACCAGTAGTAGGCCGGGACTAGCGGAGCCCCGCACAGATACGCAGTATTTT.

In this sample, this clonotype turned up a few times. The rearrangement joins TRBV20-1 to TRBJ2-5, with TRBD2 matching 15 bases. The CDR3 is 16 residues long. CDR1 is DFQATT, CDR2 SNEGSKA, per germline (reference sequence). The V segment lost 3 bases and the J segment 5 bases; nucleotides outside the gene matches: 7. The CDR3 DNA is TGCAGTGCTAGGGACGGACTAGCGGGAGGGCGCGAGACCCAGTACTTC. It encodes CSARDGLAGGRETQYF.

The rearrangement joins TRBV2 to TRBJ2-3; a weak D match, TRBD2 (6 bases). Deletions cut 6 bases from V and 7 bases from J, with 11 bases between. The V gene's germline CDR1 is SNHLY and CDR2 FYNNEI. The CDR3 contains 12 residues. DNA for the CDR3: TGTGCCAGCAGGGAGGCGGGGAATACGCAGTATTTT. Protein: CASREAGNTQYF.

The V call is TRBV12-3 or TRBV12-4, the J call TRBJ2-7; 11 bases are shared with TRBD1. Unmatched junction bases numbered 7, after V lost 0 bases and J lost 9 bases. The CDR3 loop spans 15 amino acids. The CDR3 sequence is CASSLAGTGGHRQYF. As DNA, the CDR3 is TGTGCCAGCAGTTTAGCCGGGACAGGGGGTCATCGGCAGTACTTC.

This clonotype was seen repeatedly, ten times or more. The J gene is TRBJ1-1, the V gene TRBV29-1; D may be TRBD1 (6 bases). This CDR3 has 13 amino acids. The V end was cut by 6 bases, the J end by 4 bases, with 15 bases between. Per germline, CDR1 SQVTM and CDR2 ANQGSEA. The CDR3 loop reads CSVRGGVGTEAFF. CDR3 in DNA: TGCAGCGTGAGGGGGGGCGTTGGCACTGAAGCTTTCTTT.

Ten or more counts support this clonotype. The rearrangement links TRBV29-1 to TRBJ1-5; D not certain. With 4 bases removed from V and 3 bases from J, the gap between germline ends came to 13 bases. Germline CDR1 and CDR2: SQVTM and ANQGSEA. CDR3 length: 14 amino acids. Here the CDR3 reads CSVVWTDPNQPQHF. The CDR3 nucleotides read TGCAGCGTTGTATGGACGGATCCCAATCAGCCCCAGCATTTT.

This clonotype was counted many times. CDR3 in amino acids: CASGGGTEAFF. CDR3 DNA sequence: TGTGCCAGTGGGGGGGGCACTGAAGCTTTCTTT. This chain joins TRBV10-3 and TRBJ1-1, with D perhaps TRBD1 (5 bases). The germline V and J ends were trimmed by 10 bases and 4 bases, with 10 bases remaining between them. Germline V gene sequence: CDR1 ENHRY, CDR2 SYGVKD. This CDR3 is built from 11 residues.

The CDR3 DNA follows: TGCAGTGCTTTACGGTTGAACACTGAAGCTTTCTTT. Amino acids: CSALRLNTEAFF. The V and J genes are TRBV20-1 and TRBJ1-1; no reliable D call. CDR3 size: 12 residues. CDR1 is DFQATT and CDR2 is SNEGSKA in the germline V gene (reference sequence). Trimming shortened V by 5 bases and J by 0 bases, and 7 bases separated the two germline ends.

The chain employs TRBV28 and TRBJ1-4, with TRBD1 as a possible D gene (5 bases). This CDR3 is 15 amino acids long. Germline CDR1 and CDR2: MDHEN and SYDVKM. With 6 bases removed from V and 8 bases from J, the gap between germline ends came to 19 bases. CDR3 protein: CASRSRPGRLEKLFF. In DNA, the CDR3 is TGTGCCAGCAGATCTCGACCGGGGCGGTTGGAAAAACTGTTTTTT.